These 32 T cell receptor beta chains originate from one sample sequenced in a study of cytomegalovirus exposure and HLA in healthy donors. The primer mix had 60 Vbeta and 13 Jbeta primers. Some clones are missing from TCRdb's copy, which holds only in-frame ones; the method was immunoSEQ multiplex PCR. The sample has about 110,000 clones, approximately 84% seen once. The sequenced sample was PBMCs. Every receptor here comes from a man aged 40-49 years in good health and CMV-seronegative.

The V and J genes are TRBV29-1 and TRBJ1-3, with unresolved D. V dropped 2 bases and J dropped 4 bases, with 9 bases sitting between them. CDR3 size: 13 residues. Germline CDR1 reads SQVTM; CDR2 reads ANQGSEA. DNA for the CDR3: TGCAGCGTTGAACCCAGGCCCGGAAACACCATATATTTT. It codes for CSVEPRPGNTIYF.

V gene TRBV6-5 combines with J gene TRBJ2-7, with TRBD1 as a possible D gene (6 bases). The CDR3 runs 12 residues. Germline CDR1 is MNHEY and CDR2 is SVGAGI. V gave up 5 bases and J gave up 6 bases, with 11 bases separating them. CDR3: CASSLTGTEQYF. In DNA, the CDR3 is TGTGCCAGCAGTCTCACAGGGACCGAGCAGTACTTC.

A note on this clone: Other DNA variants within this sample encode the same CDR3. The genes are TRBV5-1 and TRBJ2-5; D not certain. CDR1 and CDR2 (germline): SGHRS, YFSETQ. V lost 2 bases to trimming and J lost 2 bases, with 10 bases between them. CDR3 length: 14 residues. CDR3 DNA: TGCGCCAGCAGCTTAGGTGGCGGTCAAGAGACCCAGTACTTC. Its protein is CASSLGGGQETQYF.

This sequence joins TRBV7-2 and TRBJ2-7; possibly TRBD1 for D (6 bases). Germline CDR1 is SGHTA and CDR2 is FQGNSA. The CDR3 spans 14 residues. V lost 2 bases to trimming and J lost 2 bases, with 10 bases between them. CDR3 amino acids: CASSLIPGAYEQYF. CDR3 DNA sequence: TGTGCCAGCAGCTTAATCCCAGGGGCCTACGAGCAGTACTTC.

The V call is TRBV29-1, the J call TRBJ2-3, with a tentative D call TRBD1 (6 bases). The CDR3 totals 14 residues. Germline V gene lookup returns CDR1 SQVTM and CDR2 ANQGSEA. V lost 4 bases, J lost 0 bases, and 11 bases lay in between. CDR3 nucleotides: TGCAGCGTTGGGTCAGGGGCTAGCACAGATACGCAGTATTTT. Translated, it gives CSVGSGASTDTQYF.

V and J are TRBV2 and TRBJ2-5, with TRBD2 identical over 8 bases. The CDR3 runs 19 residues. J was trimmed by 0 bases and V by 7 bases; bases with no gene match: 19. Looked up from germline, CDR1 is SNHLY and CDR2 is FYNNEI. The DNA of the CDR3 is TGTGCCAGCACTTGGGCCGCCGGGTCAGGGCGGGGGGACCAAGAGACCCAGTACTTC. Amino acids: CASTWAAGSGRGDQETQYF. The variable domain in full, with the rest retrieved from reference TRBV2 and TRBJ2-5, is EPEVTQTPSHQVTQMGQEVILRCVPISNHLYFYWYRQILGQKVEFLVSFYNNEISEKSEIFDDQFSVERPDGSNFTLKIRSTKLEDSAMYFCASTWAAGSGRGDQETQYFGPGTRLLVL.

The CDR3 protein is CASRGNGGTEAFF. In nucleotides, the CDR3 is TGTGCCAGCAGGGGGAACGGGGGCACTGAAGCTTTCTTT. The gene calls are TRBV28 and TRBJ1-1, with D possibly TRBD1 on 5 matching bases. The CDR3 covers 13 residues. V lost 6 bases, J lost 4 bases, and 12 bases lay in between. The germline CDR1 and CDR2 sequences are MDHEN and SYDVKM.

The DNA of the CDR3 is TGTGCCACCAGCAGAGATGGAGGTTCGGATTATGGCTACACCTTC. Translating it yields CATSRDGGSDYGYTF. V is TRBV15 and J is TRBJ1-2; D is ambiguous. Trimming removed 0 bases at V and 5 bases at J, with 13 bases between. CDR3 length: 15 amino acids. Germline V gene data show CDR1 as LNHNV and CDR2 as YYDKDF (reference sequence).

The chain couples TRBV10-3 to TRBJ1-6; D is unresolved. The CDR3 runs to 17 residues. The ends were cut back, 3 bases at V and 10 bases at J, with 22 bases in the middle. Germline loops: CDR1 ENHRY, CDR2 SYGVKD. CDR3 amino acids: CAISESGRSMLDSPLHF. The CDR3 nucleotides are TGTGCCATCAGTGAATCCGGGAGAAGTATGTTGGACTCACCCCTCCACTTT.

The chain has TRBV6-1 and TRBJ1-5; D is perhaps TRBD1 (6 bases). The germline CDR1 and CDR2 sequences are MNHNS and SASEGT. V gave up 6 bases and J gave up 6 bases, with 18 bases separating them. The CDR3 is 15 amino acids. This CDR3 is CASRPTGNRGQPQHF. CDR3 bases: TGTGCCAGCAGACCGACAGGTAACCGAGGTCAGCCCCAGCATTTT.

V usage is TRBV2 and J usage is TRBJ1-1, with D possibly matching TRBD1 (6 bases). The germline V and J ends were trimmed by 6 bases and 4 bases, with 15 bases remaining between them. CDR1 and CDR2 (germline): SNHLY, FYNNEI. This CDR3 has 14 residues. The CDR3 reads CASSTGGRGTEAFF. In DNA form, the CDR3 reads TGTGCCAGCAGCACCGGGGGGCGCGGCACTGAAGCTTTCTTT.

The chain couples TRBV7-9 to TRBJ1-2; D gene uncertain. Trimming pared 1 base from V and 7 bases from J, leaving 7 bases between. The CDR3 spans 12 residues. Looked up from germline, CDR1 is SEHNR and CDR2 is FQNEAQ (reference sequence). The CDR3 coding sequence is TGTGCCAGCAGCTTAGATGGGCGTGGCTACACCTTC. This translates into CASSLDGRGYTF.

This rearrangement joins TRBV7-8 to TRBJ1-5; tentatively, D is TRBD1 (5 bases). V was pared by 2 bases and J by 4 bases, with 6 bases between. This CDR3 is 13 amino acids long. From germline, CDR1 is SGHVS and CDR2 FQNEAQ. The CDR3 DNA reads as TGTGCCAGCAGCTTATCAGGGAATCAGCCCCAGCATTTT. Its protein is CASSLSGNQPQHF.

This chain links TRBV2 with TRBJ1-1; TRBD1 is a possible D gene (6 bases). V lost 8 bases to trimming and J lost 1 base, with 11 bases between them. Germline loops: CDR1 SNHLY, CDR2 FYNNEI. CDR3 length: 13 residues. Written as DNA, the CDR3 is TGTGCCAGCTCCCGACAGGCGAACACTGAAGCTTTCTTT. Residues: CASSRQANTEAFF.

This clone has just one count. The rearrangement uses TRBV7-2 and TRBJ2-7; TRBD1 aligns across 7 bases. CDR1 and CDR2 from the germline V gene are SGHTA and FQGNSA. This CDR3 region has 14 residues. Trimming cost V 5 bases and J 1 base; bases outside gene matches: 5. This CDR3 reads CASSPGTVSYEQYF. The CDR3 DNA reads TGTGCCAGCAGCCCTGGGACAGTTTCCTACGAGCAGTACTTC.

This chain connects TRBV28 to TRBJ1-5, with TRBD1 identical over 7 bases. CDR3 size: 14 residues. Germline-derived CDR1 and CDR2 are MDHEN and SYDVKM. Trimming took 6 bases from V and 7 from J; bases not matched to a gene: 9. CDR3 protein: CASRGTGVGQPQHF. DNA for the CDR3: TGTGCCAGCAGGGGCACAGGGGTTGGACAGCCCCAGCATTTT.

CDR3 sequence: CASSLLGPTDTQYF. The CDR3 region has the DNA TGTGCCAGCAGCCTCTTGGGGCCCACAGATACGCAGTATTTT. V usage is TRBV7-2 and J usage is TRBJ2-3, with D tentatively TRBD1 (5 bases). Trimming removed 5 bases from V and 2 bases from J, with 11 bases in between. CDR3 length: 14 amino acids. CDR1 is SGHTA and CDR2 is FQGNSA in the germline V gene.

The chain carries TRBV28 and TRBJ1-1, with 10 bases fitting TRBD1. CDR1 and CDR2 from the germline V gene are MDHEN and SYDVKM. V was clipped by 6 bases and J by 5 bases; unmatched bases: 12. The CDR3 is made up of 16 amino acids. CDR3 protein: CASSDTRQGARTEAFF. The CDR3 region has the DNA TGTGCCAGCAGCGATACCCGACAGGGGGCACGAACTGAAGCTTTCTTT.

J is TRBJ1-2 and V is TRBV10-3; D uncertain. Trimming stripped 3 bases from V and 1 base from J, with 6 bases between. The CDR3 loop spans 13 amino acids. The V gene's germline CDR1 is ENHRY and CDR2 SYGVKD. The CDR3 nucleotides are TGTGCCATCAGTGAAACTCTTAACTATGGCTACACCTTC. Translating gives CAISETLNYGYTF.

This sequence joins TRBV28 and TRBJ1-2; 9 bases match TRBD1. V lost 5 bases, J lost 8 bases, and 9 bases stayed unmatched. The CDR3 has 14 amino acids. From germline, CDR1 is MDHEN and CDR2 SYDVKM. The CDR3 protein is CASSPPRQGDGYTF. In DNA form, the CDR3 reads TGTGCCAGCAGTCCCCCGAGACAGGGGGACGGCTACACCTTC.

This chain joins TRBV6-1 and TRBJ1-5; D call uncertain. Germline V gives CDR1 MNHNS, CDR2 SASEGT. V lost 3 bases, J lost 0 bases, and 12 bases lay in between. This CDR3 is 16 amino acids long. CDR3 nucleotide sequence: TGTGCCAGCAGTGATCGTAGTGATTATAGCAATCAGCCCCAGCATTTT. This encodes CASSDRSDYSNQPQHF.

V usage is TRBV28 and J usage is TRBJ1-5, with 8 bases that match TRBD1. Trimming cost V 4 bases and J 6 bases; bases outside gene matches: 2. In germline, CDR1 is MDHEN, CDR2 SYDVKM. This CDR3 spans 13 amino acids. The CDR3 sequence is CASSSDRGQPQHF. Written as DNA, the CDR3 is TGTGCCAGCAGTTCCGACAGGGGTCAGCCCCAGCATTTT.

The rearrangement joins TRBV5-1 to TRBJ1-2; 7 bases agree with TRBD1. This CDR3 is built from 13 residues. Germline lookup yields CDR1 SGHRS and CDR2 YFSETQ. V gave up 4 bases and J gave up 3 bases; unmatched junction bases: 3. The CDR3 sequence: CASSIDRDYGYTF. The DNA for the CDR3 is TGCGCCAGCAGCATAGACAGGGACTATGGCTACACCTTC.

This chain links TRBV28 with TRBJ1-4; D is unclear. CDR3 length: 14 amino acids. The V end was cut by 3 bases, the J end by 7 bases, with 12 bases between. Germline lookup yields CDR1 MDHEN and CDR2 SYDVKM. Here the CDR3 DNA reads TGTGCCAGCAGTTTTTTCCCGAGCCCTGAAAAACTGTTTTTT. Amino acid sequence: CASSFFPSPEKLFF.

The V gene is TRBV30, the J gene TRBJ1-2; weak D call: TRBD1 (5 bases). The germline V gene encodes CDR1 GTSNPN and CDR2 SVGIG (reference sequence). There are 17 residues in the CDR3. Trimming took off 2 bases at V and 2 bases at J, with 21 bases between the two ends. CDR3 sequence reads: CAWSRRGGRSQNYGYTF. As DNA, the CDR3 is TGTGCCTGGAGTCGGAGGGGTGGCAGATCACAAAACTATGGCTACACCTTC.

The V call is TRBV7-6, the J call TRBJ2-7; D remains unclear. Germline CDR1 reads SGHVS; CDR2 reads FNYEAQ. This CDR3 is built from 14 residues. The V end lost 5 bases, the J end lost 0 bases, and 11 bases lay between the germline ends. CDR3 in amino acids: CASSPPGYSYEQYF. Here the CDR3 DNA reads TGTGCCAGCAGCCCCCCAGGATACTCCTACGAGCAGTACTTC.

This rearrangement joins TRBV13 to TRBJ1-1; tentatively, D is TRBD1 (5 bases). The CDR3 runs to 13 residues. Germline assignment: CDR1 PRHDT and CDR2 FYEKMQ (reference sequence). V was trimmed by 5 bases and J by 5 bases, leaving 12 bases between them. In nucleotides, the CDR3 is TGTGCCAGCAGCCCCGGGGAGGGGACTGAAGCTTTCTTT. The encoded protein is CASSPGEGTEAFF.

This chain links TRBV10-3 with TRBJ1-1; 8 nucleotides line up with TRBD1. The CDR3 consists of 13 residues. Trimming cost V 6 bases and J 5 bases; bases outside gene matches: 5. CDR1 is ENHRY, CDR2 SYGVKD, per germline. This CDR3 reads CAISGQGGTEAFF. The CDR3 DNA reads as TGTGCCATCAGCGGACAGGGTGGTACTGAAGCTTTCTTT.

The chain links TRBV7-6 to TRBJ2-7; D unclear. V was shortened by 5 bases and J by 2 bases, with 13 bases between the two germline ends. The germline V gene has CDR1 SGHVS and CDR2 FNYEAQ. This CDR3 region has 14 residues. CDR3 DNA: TGTGCCAGCAGCACTAACGGCGGTGCCTACGAGCAGTACTTC. As protein: CASSTNGGAYEQYF.

The rearrangement links TRBV7-8 to TRBJ2-1, with 11 positions matching TRBD2. The V segment lost 1 base and the J segment 5 bases; nucleotides outside the gene matches: 7. The CDR3 totals 17 residues. The germline CDR1 and CDR2 sequences are SGHVS and FQNEAQ. In DNA, the CDR3 is TGTGCCAGCAGCTTAGTCCCGGGACTAGCGGCAAACAATGAGCAGTTCTTC. Translated, it gives CASSLVPGLAANNEQFF. Supplemented by reference TRBV7-8 and TRBJ2-1, the full variable domain reads GAGVSQSPRYKVAKRGQDVALRCDPISGHVSLFWYQQALGQGPEFLTYFQNEAQLDKSGLPSDRFFAERPEGSVSTLKIQRTQQEDSAVYLCASSLVPGLAANNEQFFGPGTRLTVL.

This clone was detected a few times. This rearrangement joins TRBV9 to TRBJ2-3; 7 nucleotides agree with TRBD2. J lost 3 bases, V lost 7 bases, and 8 bases had no gene match. Germline V gene sequence: CDR1 SGDLS, CDR2 YYNGEE. CDR3 length: 14 residues. CDR3 in DNA: TGTGCCAGCCGTGGGGACTACATTACAGATACGCAGTATTTT. This codes for CASRGDYITDTQYF.

This chain connects TRBV28 to TRBJ1-1, with D unclear. The CDR3 is made up of 13 amino acids. The germline V and J ends were trimmed by 2 bases and 2 bases, with 6 bases remaining between them. Per germline, CDR1 MDHEN and CDR2 SYDVKM. The CDR3: CASSLEGNTEAFF. Written as DNA, the CDR3 is TGTGCCAGCAGTTTAGAGGGCAACACTGAAGCTTTCTTT.